These T cell receptor beta chains were read from a single sample in a study of identical twins. TCRdb passed the 5' RACE reads through MiXCR, listing each CDR3 protein once. The sample contains about 530,000 distinct CDR3 sequences, about 22% of which appear only once. The sample also formed part of further work on yellow fever vaccine responses in identical twins.

Sequencing was carried out using CD4+ T cells sorted from blood. The receptors derive from a woman in her late teens or twenties in good health. Each CDR3 is given with its conserved first and last residue. D genes are given only for firm matches. A clone size is listed for some rows: how often the clone was seen (once, few, many), or a class if it is expanded.

v_gene	d_gene	abundance	j_gene	CDR3nt	CDR3aa
TRBV20-1	TRBD2	NA	TRBJ2-1	TGCAGTGCCCCCCTTTTGAGCGGGACGGGCCAGTTCTTC	CSAPLLSGTGQFF
TRBV18	NA	few	TRBJ1-2	TGTGCCAGCTCACCCCCCCAGAACTATGGCTACACCTTC	CASSPPQNYGYTF
TRBV28	NA	NA	TRBJ1-5	TGTGCCAGCAGGCCCCGTGGCCTTGGCAATCAGCCCCAGCATTTT	CASRPRGLGNQPQHF
TRBV5-5	TRBD1	NA	TRBJ1-5	TGTGCCAGCAGCGCAACAGGGGTCCGGAATCAGCCCCAGCATTTT	CASSATGVRNQPQHF
TRBV6-1	TRBD1	NA	TRBJ1-4	TGTGCCAGCAGGGGGACAGGTGGAAGTGAAAAACTGTTTTTT	CASRGTGGSEKLFF
TRBV7-3	TRBD2	NA	TRBJ2-1	TGTGCCAGCAGCGAACGGGCGGGAGGGGGGTACAATGAGCAGTTCTTC	CASSERAGGGYNEQFF
TRBV28	NA	once	TRBJ1-1	TGTGCCAGCAGTTCCAGCCTGAGAGGCTGGGACACTGAAGCTTTCTTT	CASSSSLRGWDTEAFF
TRBV25-1	NA	NA	TRBJ2-1	TGTGCCAGCAGCCTCGGCACCTATTATGGTGAGCAGTTCTTC	CASSLGTYYGEQFF
TRBV20-1	TRBD2	few	TRBJ2-7	TGCAGTGTTCCCCCTCGGGCTAGCGGGAACGAGCAGTACTTC	CSVPPRASGNEQYF
TRBV12-3/TRBV12-4	NA	many	TRBJ2-1	TGTGCCAGCAACCCGGCGGAAATCAATGAGCAGTTCTTC	CASNPAEINEQFF
TRBV28	TRBD1	few	TRBJ1-6	TGTGCCAGCAGTATACGGACAGGGTTGAATTCACCCCTCCACTTT	CASSIRTGLNSPLHF
TRBV7-6	TRBD2	few	TRBJ2-1	TGTGCCAGCAGCTTAGACTCGCTTGGCGGGGGCTCCTACAATGAGCAGTTCTTC	CASSLDSLGGGSYNEQFF
TRBV6-1	NA	few	TRBJ2-1	TGTGCCAGCAGTGACAGAACAAATGAGCAGTTCTTC	CASSDRTNEQFF
TRBV12-3/TRBV12-4	NA	few	TRBJ2-1	TGTGCCAGCAGTGGGACGCGGTTGAGCTCCTACAATGAGCAGTTCTTC	CASSGTRLSSYNEQFF
TRBV5-1	TRBD1	NA	TRBJ1-2	TGCGCCAGCAGCTTGAATATACAGGGGGCTGTGGGCTACACCTTC	CASSLNIQGAVGYTF
TRBV20-1	TRBD2	NA	TRBJ2-1	TGCAGTGCTAGAGGTACTAGCGGGAGTAATGAGCAGTTCTTC	CSARGTSGSNEQFF
TRBV20-1	NA	few	TRBJ2-2	TGCAGTGCTCTTGAAACTAGGGCGTACACCGGGGAGCTGTTTTTT	CSALETRAYTGELFF
TRBV7-8	NA	once	TRBJ2-3	TGTGCCAGCAGCTGGTCAGGGGTGGGGGCAGATACGCAGTATTTT	CASSWSGVGADTQYF
TRBV9	TRBD2	few	TRBJ2-5	TGTGCCAGCAGCGTTTCCGGGAGGCCCCAAGAGACCCAGTACTTC	CASSVSGRPQETQYF
TRBV28	TRBD1	few	TRBJ2-7	TGTGCCAGCATATCGGTCGGGACAGGCCTCGAGCAGTACTTC	CASISVGTGLEQYF
TRBV5-4	TRBD2	once	TRBJ2-2	TGTGCCAGCAGCTCCGGGATGGGGTTAGCGGGAGGGAACACCGGGGAGCTGTTTTTT	CASSSGMGLAGGNTGELFF
TRBV5-1	NA	NA	TRBJ1-5	TGCGCCAGCAGCTGGGGGGCTGGTCAGCCCCAGCATTTT	CASSWGAGQPQHF
TRBV6-2/TRBV6-3	NA	NA	TRBJ1-4	TGTGCCAGCAGTTACGAGGGGTCAAATGAAAAACTGTTTTTT	CASSYEGSNEKLFF
TRBV6-1	TRBD2	NA	TRBJ2-5	TGTGCCAGCACTAGCGGGGCCCAAGAGACCCAGTACTTC	CASTSGAQETQYF
TRBV7-2	TRBD2	NA	TRBJ2-3	TGTGCCAGCAGCTCGGCCGGGACTAGCGGTACAGATACGCAGTATTTT	CASSSAGTSGTDTQYF
TRBV24-1	TRBD2	few	TRBJ2-3	TGTGCCACCAGTGAAGCCGGGACTAGTCACTATTTT	CATSEAGTSHYF
TRBV18	TRBD2	NA	TRBJ2-1	TGTGCCAGCTCTACCCGGACTAGCGGGAGCAATGAGCAGTTCTTC	CASSTRTSGSNEQFF
TRBV5-1	TRBD1	few	TRBJ2-1	TGCGCCAGCCAGGGACAGGGGGCAGGGGATGAGCAGTTCTTC	CASQGQGAGDEQFF
TRBV20-1	TRBD2	NA	TRBJ2-7	TGCAGTGCTAGAGCCGGACTAGCGGGAGGGCCAAGGTCCTACGAGCAGTACTTC	CSARAGLAGGPRSYEQYF
TRBV3-1	NA	few	TRBJ2-5	TGTGCCAGCAGCCAAGACCAGCGCTCAGGGGAGACCCAGTACTTC	CASSQDQRSGETQYF
TRBV12-3/TRBV12-4	TRBD1	NA	TRBJ2-2	TGTGCCAGCAGACGGACAGGGGAGGGGGCCGGGGAGCTGTTTTTT	CASRRTGEGAGELFF
TRBV11-2	NA	NA	TRBJ1-1	TGTGCCAGCAGCTTAGAGCGAACGGGGGTGGCTGAAGCTTTCTTT	CASSLERTGVAEAFF
TRBV15	NA	NA	TRBJ2-3	TGTGCCACCAGCACCCGGGACACGCGACGCACAGATACGCAGTATTTT	CATSTRDTRRTDTQYF